Given below is one T cell receptor (beta chain) in context. The antigen is unknown. The junction departs from the called germline gene at one end, perhaps through a read error. From the 5' RACE reads, TCRdb called clonotypes with MiXCR, one entry per CDR3 protein. The top ten clones hold around 3.5% of a sample with fewer than 550,000 distinct CDR3 sequences, about 5.2% of them seen once. The source of the sample is a study of CD8 T cells in ankylosing spondylitis. Findings and limits, study-wide: Ankylosing spondylitis blood appeared to carry a characteristic TCR beta motif of eight or nine highly homologous variants.

Germline V gives CDR1 SNHLY, CDR2 FYNNEI. The CDR3 spans 19 residues. This chain links TRBV2 with TRBJ2-3, with TRBD2 matching over 15 bases. The receptor comes from a male donor with ankylosing spondylitis. Specimen: blood, either unsorted or a sorted T cell fraction (not recorded which). CDR3 residues: CTSSRGLAGGILNTDTQYF. The CDR3 DNA reads as TGTACCAGCAGTCGAGGACTAGCGGGAGGGATACTAAACACAGATACGCAGTATTTT.